The 19 T cell receptor beta chains listed next were all sequenced from one sample in a study of OX40 agonist ivuxolimab in advanced cancers. Only in-frame clones appear in the TCRdb table, and some are missing; sequencing was by immunoSEQ multiplex PCR. In the table there are about 79,000 clones, 85% to 90% of which are singletons. The starting material was CD4+ or CD8+ T cells sorted from blood, obtained in a trial of the OX40 agonist ivuxolimab. All receptors come from an adult with an advanced solid tumor such as melanoma, head and neck, liver or kidney cancer.

This chain uses TRBV4-1 with TRBJ2-5; 7 bases align to TRBD2. The V gene's germline CDR1 is MGHRA and CDR2 YSYEKL. Germline trimming cut 4 bases from V and 11 bases from J; bases unmatched to any gene: 13. The CDR3 runs 14 residues. In DNA form, the CDR3 reads TGCGCCAGCAGCCCCTCGAATACGGCGGGGGAGCAGTACTTC. It is translated as CASSPSNTAGEQYF.

This sequence joins TRBV9 and TRBJ2-1; 10 bases line up with TRBD2. CDR3 length: 15 amino acids. Trimming removed 2 bases from V and 4 bases from J; junction bases left unmatched: 3. Germline V lookup: CDR1 SGDLS, CDR2 YYNGEE. The CDR3 DNA is TGTGCCAGCAGCGTTAGCGGGAGGCCTTACAATGAGCAGTTCTTC. The encoded protein is CASSVSGRPYNEQFF.

The rearrangement uses TRBV4-1 and TRBJ2-5; D gene uncertain. The DNA end favors TRBJ2-7, so the J call may be wrong. The CDR3 has 13 amino acids. CDR1 is MGHRA, CDR2 YSYEKL, per germline. In DNA form, the CDR3 reads TGCGCCAGCAGCCAAGCCCAGTCCTACGAGCAGTACTTC. Its protein is CASSQAQSYEQYF.

In this sample, this clone turned up once. This chain uses TRBV19 with TRBJ2-2; weak D call: TRBD2 (6 bases). This CDR3 contains 14 residues. Trimming removed 5 bases from V and 3 bases from J, with 10 bases in between. Per the germline V gene, CDR1 is LNHDA and CDR2 is SQIVND (reference sequence). The CDR3 nucleotides read TGTGCCAGTAGTTCCGGGACTTACACCGGGGAGCTGTTTTTT. It translates to CASSSGTYTGELFF. Full variable domain (remainder filled in from reference TRBV19 and TRBJ2-2): DGGITQSPKYLFRKEGQNVTLSCEQNLNHDAMYWYRQDPGQGLRLIYYSQIVNDFQKGDIAEGYSVSREKKESFPLTVTSAQKNPTAFYLCASSSGTYTGELFFGEGSRLTVL.

The CDR3 DNA follows: TGTGCCAGCCAGACAGGGGATACGCAGTATTTT. Its protein product is CASQTGDTQYF. V gene TRBV27 combines with J gene TRBJ2-3, with 7 bases fitting TRBD1. Germline assignment: CDR1 MNHEY and CDR2 SMNVEV (reference sequence). This CDR3 is 11 amino acids long. J lost 6 bases, V lost 8 bases, and 2 bases had no gene match.

Concerning this clone: At one of its ends the junction is not consistent with the germline gene, which may arise from a read error. This rearrangement joins TRBV9 to TRBJ1-6; 7 bases align to TRBD1. Looked up from germline, CDR1 is SGDLS and CDR2 is YYNGEE. CDR3 length: 14 amino acids. The CDR3 nucleotides are TGTGCCAGCAGTGTAGGGACAGATAATTCACCCCTCCACTTT. It yields the protein CASSVGTDNSPLHF.

The chain links TRBV9 to TRBJ2-2, with D possibly TRBD2 on 6 matching bases. This CDR3 contains 15 residues. Looked up from germline, CDR1 is SGDLS and CDR2 is YYNGEE. V lost 0 bases and J 6 bases, leaving 12 bases between the germline ends. CDR3 DNA sequence: TGTGCCAGCAGCGTAGCCAGCCCGGGGGCCGGGGAGCTGTTTTTT. Amino acid sequence: CASSVASPGAGELFF.

This chain uses TRBV6-5 with TRBJ1-5; 8 bases match TRBD1. There are 15 residues in the CDR3. The V gene's germline CDR1 is MNHEY and CDR2 SVGAGI. V shed 5 bases, J shed 7 bases, and the junction held 10 bases outside the gene matches. The CDR3 DNA is TGTGCCAGCAGTACCGGACAGGGTATGTGGCAGCCCCAGCATTTT. This sequence encodes CASSTGQGMWQPQHF.

The chain carries TRBV7-9 and TRBJ2-7; TRBD2 might be the D (5 bases). Germline CDR1 and CDR2: SEHNR and FQNEAQ (reference sequence). This CDR3 contains 13 residues. The V and J ends lost 3 bases and 2 bases respectively, with 8 bases between them. The CDR3 spells CASSLTMPYEQYF. CDR3 DNA: TGTGCCAGCAGCTTGACTATGCCCTACGAGCAGTACTTC.

The CDR3 loop reads CASSSTNSNQPQHF. Here the CDR3 DNA reads TGCGCCAGCAGCTCGACAAATAGCAATCAGCCCCAGCATTTT. The V and J genes are TRBV5-1 and TRBJ1-5; D not certain. The germline gives CDR1 SGHRS, CDR2 YFSETQ. V was shortened by 3 bases and J by 0 bases, with 7 bases between the two germline ends. CDR3 length: 14 residues.

The CDR3 protein is CASSLGGVPGGDEQFF. The CDR3 bases are TGTGCCAGCAGCTTGGGTGGGGTTCCAGGCGGTGATGAGCAGTTCTTC. The genes are TRBV7-9 and TRBJ2-1; D unresolved. V was clipped by 3 bases and J by 8 bases, with 20 bases between them. This CDR3 is 16 amino acids long. Germline loops: CDR1 SEHNR, CDR2 FQNEAQ (reference sequence).

The chain recombines TRBV5-4 with TRBJ2-7, with D perhaps TRBD1 or TRBD2 (5 bases each). Germline CDR1 SGHNT, CDR2 YYREEE (reference sequence). Trimming removed 1 base from V and 2 bases from J, with 13 bases in between. The CDR3 consists of 15 residues. CDR3 loop: CASSLSGGNTYEQYF. In DNA form, the CDR3 reads TGTGCCAGCAGCTTGAGTGGGGGAAATACCTACGAGCAGTACTTC.

V gene TRBV6-5 combines with J gene TRBJ1-2; 7 bases match TRBD1. The CDR3 contains 13 residues. Trimming cost V 5 bases and J 7 bases; bases outside gene matches: 7. Germline CDR1 reads MNHEY; CDR2 reads SVGAGI. DNA for the CDR3: TGTGCCAGCAGTGAAACAGGGGTTCGTGGCTACACCTTC. Its protein is CASSETGVRGYTF.

This clone has just one count. The chain is built from TRBV30 and TRBJ2-7; D not resolved. V shed 0 bases and J shed 1 base, with 16 bases lying between them. This CDR3 region has 16 residues. The V gene's germline CDR1 is GTSNPN and CDR2 SVGIG (reference sequence). The chain's CDR3 is CAWSVDRSTLSYEQYF. CDR3 DNA sequence: TGTGCCTGGAGTGTAGACCGATCCACCCTTTCCTACGAGCAGTACTTC.

The chain carries TRBV5-5 and TRBJ1-1, with a weak D call TRBD1 (5 bases). The V gene lost 3 bases and the J gene lost 5 bases, with 14 bases spanning the gap. This CDR3 comprises 14 residues. The V gene's germline CDR1 is SGHKS and CDR2 YYEKEE (reference sequence). This CDR3 reads CASSSLTGGTEAFF. CDR3 sequence (DNA): TGTGCCAGCAGCTCCCTGACCGGGGGGACTGAAGCTTTCTTT.

This clone was observed at least ten times. Written as DNA, the CDR3 is TGTGCCATACAACTAGCGGGAGAGGGGGAGACCCAGTACTTC. This gives the protein CAIQLAGEGETQYF. This rearrangement joins TRBV2 to TRBJ2-5; 11 nucleotides align to TRBD2. The CDR3 spans 14 residues. V lost 10 bases and J lost 5; bases outside the gene matches: 9. Per germline, CDR1 SNHLY and CDR2 FYNNEI.

This chain uses TRBV7-8 with TRBJ1-2, with D perhaps TRBD1 (5 bases). Deletions cut 8 bases from V and 0 bases from J, with 16 bases between. The CDR3 extends over 15 amino acids. Germline V gene sequence: CDR1 SGHVS, CDR2 FQNEAQ. The CDR3 sequence: CASGRTGGANYGYTF. The CDR3 nucleotides read TGTGCCAGCGGCCGTACAGGCGGAGCTAACTATGGCTACACCTTC.

The chain is built from TRBV14 and TRBJ2-7; the match to TRBD2 covers 9 bases. V was clipped by 1 base and J by 5 bases; unmatched bases: 6. Germline V gene data show CDR1 as SGHDN and CDR2 as FVKESK. The CDR3 is made up of 15 amino acids. The CDR3 DNA sequence: TGTGCCAGCAGCCAAGGTGATAGCGGGAGCCACGAGCAGTACTTC. Amino acids: CASSQGDSGSHEQYF.

The chain combines TRBV6-6 with TRBJ1-4, with 7 bases identical to TRBD1. J lost 4 bases, V lost 1 base, and 3 bases had no gene match. CDR1 is MNHNY, CDR2 SVGAGI, per germline (reference sequence). This CDR3 spans 15 amino acids. The CDR3 loop is CASSYLGQLNEKLFF. CDR3 sequence (DNA): TGTGCCAGCAGTTACTTGGGACAGCTTAATGAAAAACTGTTTTTT.